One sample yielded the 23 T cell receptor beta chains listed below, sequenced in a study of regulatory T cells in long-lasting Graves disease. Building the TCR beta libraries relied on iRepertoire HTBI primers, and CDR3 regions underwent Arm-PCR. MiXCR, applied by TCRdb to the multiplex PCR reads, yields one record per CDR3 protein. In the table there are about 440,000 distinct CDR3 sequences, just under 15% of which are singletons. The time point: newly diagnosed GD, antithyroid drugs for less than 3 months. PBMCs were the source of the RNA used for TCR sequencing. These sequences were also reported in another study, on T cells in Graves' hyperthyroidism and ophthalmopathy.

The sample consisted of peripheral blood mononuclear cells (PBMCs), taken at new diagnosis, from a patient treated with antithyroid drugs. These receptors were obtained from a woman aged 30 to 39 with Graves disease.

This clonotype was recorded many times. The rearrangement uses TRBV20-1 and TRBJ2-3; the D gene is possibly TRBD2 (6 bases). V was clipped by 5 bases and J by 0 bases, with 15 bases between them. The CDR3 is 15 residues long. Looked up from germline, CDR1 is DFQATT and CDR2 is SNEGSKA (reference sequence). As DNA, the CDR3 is TGCAGTGCTCAGCAGCGGGTCACTAGCACAGATACGCAGTATTTT. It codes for CSAQQRVTSTDTQYF.

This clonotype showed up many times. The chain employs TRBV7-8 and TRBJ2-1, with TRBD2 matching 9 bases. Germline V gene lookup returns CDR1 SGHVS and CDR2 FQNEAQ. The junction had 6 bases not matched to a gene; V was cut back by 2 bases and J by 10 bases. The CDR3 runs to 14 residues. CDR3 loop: CASSLRGTSSEQFF. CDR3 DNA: TGTGCCAGCAGCTTAAGGGGGACTAGCAGCGAGCAGTTCTTC.

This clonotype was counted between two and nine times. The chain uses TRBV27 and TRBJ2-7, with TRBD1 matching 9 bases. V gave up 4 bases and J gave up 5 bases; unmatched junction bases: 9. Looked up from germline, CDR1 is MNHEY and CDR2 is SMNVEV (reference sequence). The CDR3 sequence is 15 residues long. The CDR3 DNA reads TGTGCCAGCAGTTCCTCTGACAGGGGGAAAGACGAGCAGTACTTC. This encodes CASSSSDRGKDEQYF.

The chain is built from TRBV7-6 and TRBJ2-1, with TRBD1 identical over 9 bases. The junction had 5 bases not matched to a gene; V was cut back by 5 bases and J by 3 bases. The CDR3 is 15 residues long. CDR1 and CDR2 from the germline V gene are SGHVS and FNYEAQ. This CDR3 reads CASSDGQGFYNEQFF. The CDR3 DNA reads TGTGCCAGCAGCGACGGACAGGGGTTCTACAATGAGCAGTTCTTC.

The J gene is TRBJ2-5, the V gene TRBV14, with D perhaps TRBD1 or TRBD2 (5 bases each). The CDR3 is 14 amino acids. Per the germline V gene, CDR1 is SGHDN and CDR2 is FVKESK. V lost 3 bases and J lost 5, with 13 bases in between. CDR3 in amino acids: CASSHRDPLETQYF. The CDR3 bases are TGTGCCAGCAGCCATAGGGACCCGCTCGAGACCCAGTACTTC.

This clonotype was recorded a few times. CDR3 DNA: TGCGCCAGCAGCTTGGCCGGGGACAGTAGCAATCAGCCCCAGCATTTT. Translating it yields CASSLAGDSSNQPQHF. V usage is TRBV5-1 and J usage is TRBJ1-5; 7 nucleotides match TRBD1. This CDR3 region has 16 residues. Germline V lookup: CDR1 SGHRS, CDR2 YFSETQ. The V and J ends lost 0 bases and 0 bases, in that order; junction bases with no gene match: 3.

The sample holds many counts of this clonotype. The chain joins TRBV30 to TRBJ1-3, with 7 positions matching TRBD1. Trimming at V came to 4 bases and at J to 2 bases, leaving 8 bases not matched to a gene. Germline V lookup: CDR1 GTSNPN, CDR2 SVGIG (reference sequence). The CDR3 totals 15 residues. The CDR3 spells CAWTAHRGAGNTIYF. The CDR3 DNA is TGTGCCTGGACCGCCCACAGGGGAGCTGGAAACACCATATATTTT.

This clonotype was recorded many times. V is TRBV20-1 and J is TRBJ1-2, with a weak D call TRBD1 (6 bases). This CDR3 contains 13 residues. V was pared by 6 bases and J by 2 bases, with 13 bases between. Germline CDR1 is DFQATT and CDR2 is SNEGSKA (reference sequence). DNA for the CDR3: TGCAGTGCCATCAGGGGAGGCAACTATGGCTACACCTTC. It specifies CSAIRGGNYGYTF.

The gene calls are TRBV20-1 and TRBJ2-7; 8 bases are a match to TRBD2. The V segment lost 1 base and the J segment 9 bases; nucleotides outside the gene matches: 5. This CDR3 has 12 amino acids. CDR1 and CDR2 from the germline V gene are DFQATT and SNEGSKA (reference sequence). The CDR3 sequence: CSARGRGARQYF. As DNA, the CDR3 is TGCAGTGCTAGAGGGCGGGGGGCGCGGCAGTACTTC.

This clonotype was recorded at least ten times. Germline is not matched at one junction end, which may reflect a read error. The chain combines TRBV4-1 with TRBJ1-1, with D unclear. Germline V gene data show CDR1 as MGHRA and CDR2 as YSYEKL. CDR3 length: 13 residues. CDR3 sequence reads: CASSLYFSSEAFF. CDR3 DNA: TGTGCCAGCAGCCTCTACTTTTCGTCTGAAGCTTTCTTT.

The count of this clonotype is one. CDR3 region: CASNVARGAYEQYF. The CDR3 nucleotides read TGTGCCAGCAATGTTGCTCGGGGGGCATACGAGCAGTACTTC. This chain connects TRBV6-2 or TRBV6-3 to TRBJ2-7; weak D call: TRBD2 (7 bases). The CDR3 has 14 amino acids. From germline, CDR1 is MNHEY and CDR2 SVGEGT. V was cut by 7 bases and J by 4 bases, with 17 bases left in between.

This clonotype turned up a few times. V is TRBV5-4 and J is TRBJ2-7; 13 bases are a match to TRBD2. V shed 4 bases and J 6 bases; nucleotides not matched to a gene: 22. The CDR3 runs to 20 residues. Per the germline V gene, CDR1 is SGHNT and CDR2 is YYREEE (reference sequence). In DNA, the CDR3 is TGTGCCAGCAGCCGGCACTACGGGACTAGCGGGAATTCAATGGCTTCCGAGCAGTACTTC. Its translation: CASSRHYGTSGNSMASEQYF.

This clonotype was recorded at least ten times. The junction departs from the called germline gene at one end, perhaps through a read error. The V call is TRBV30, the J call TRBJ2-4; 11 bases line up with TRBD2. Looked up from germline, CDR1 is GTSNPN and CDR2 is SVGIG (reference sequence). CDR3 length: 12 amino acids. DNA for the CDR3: TGTGCCTGGAGTGTAACTAGCGGGAGTTTGCTCTTC. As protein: CAWSVTSGSLLF.

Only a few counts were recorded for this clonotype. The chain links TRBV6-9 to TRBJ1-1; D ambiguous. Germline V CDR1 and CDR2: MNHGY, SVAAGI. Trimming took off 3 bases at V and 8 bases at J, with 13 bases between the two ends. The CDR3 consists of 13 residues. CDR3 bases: TGTGCCAGCAGTTACGAGTGGTCTACAGAAGCTTTCTTT. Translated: CASSYEWSTEAFF.

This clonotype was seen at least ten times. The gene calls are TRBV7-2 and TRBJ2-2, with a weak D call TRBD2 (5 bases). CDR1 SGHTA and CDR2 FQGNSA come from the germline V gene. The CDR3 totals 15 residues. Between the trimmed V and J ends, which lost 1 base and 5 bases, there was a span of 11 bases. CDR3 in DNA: TGTGCCAGCAGCTTAGGAGGGATAATGACCGGGGAGCTGTTTTTT. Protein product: CASSLGGIMTGELFF.

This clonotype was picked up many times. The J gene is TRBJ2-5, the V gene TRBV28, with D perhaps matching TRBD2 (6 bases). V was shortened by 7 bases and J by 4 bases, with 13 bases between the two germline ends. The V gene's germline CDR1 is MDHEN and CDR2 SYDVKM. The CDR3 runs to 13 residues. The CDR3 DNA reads TGTGCCAGCAAATGGCGGGAACCAGAGACCCAGTACTTC. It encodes CASKWREPETQYF. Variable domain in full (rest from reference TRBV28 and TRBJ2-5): DVKVTQSSRYLVKRTGEKVFLECVQDMDHENMFWYRQDPGLGLRLIYFSYDVKMKEKGDIPEGYSVSREKKERFSLILESASTNQTSMYLCASKWREPETQYFGPGTRLLVL.

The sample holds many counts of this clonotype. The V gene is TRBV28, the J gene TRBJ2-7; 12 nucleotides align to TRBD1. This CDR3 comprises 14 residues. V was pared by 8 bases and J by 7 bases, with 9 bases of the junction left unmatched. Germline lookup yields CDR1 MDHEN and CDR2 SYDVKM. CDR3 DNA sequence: TGTGCCAGCTTACCGGGACAGGGGGCTCGGGAGCAGTACTTC. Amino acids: CASLPGQGAREQYF.

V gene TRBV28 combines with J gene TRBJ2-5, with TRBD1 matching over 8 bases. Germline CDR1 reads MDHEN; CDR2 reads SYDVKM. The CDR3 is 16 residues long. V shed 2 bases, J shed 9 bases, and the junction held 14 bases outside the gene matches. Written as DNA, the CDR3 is TGTGCCAGCAGTTTACCCAGGACAGGGACCACGAGTGCCCAGTACTTC. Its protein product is CASSLPRTGTTSAQYF. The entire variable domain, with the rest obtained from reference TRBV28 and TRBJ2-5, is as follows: DVKVTQSSRYLVKRTGEKVFLECVQDMDHENMFWYRQDPGLGLRLIYFSYDVKMKEKGDIPEGYSVSREKKERFSLILESASTNQTSMYLCASSLPRTGTTSAQYFGPGTRLLVL.

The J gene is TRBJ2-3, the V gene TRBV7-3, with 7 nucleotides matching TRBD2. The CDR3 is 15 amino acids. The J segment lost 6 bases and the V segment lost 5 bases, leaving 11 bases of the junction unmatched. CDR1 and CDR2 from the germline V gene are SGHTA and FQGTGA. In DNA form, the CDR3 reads TGTGCCAGCAGCCGAAGCGGGACTGGGGGGGATACGCAGTATTTT. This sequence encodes CASSRSGTGGDTQYF.

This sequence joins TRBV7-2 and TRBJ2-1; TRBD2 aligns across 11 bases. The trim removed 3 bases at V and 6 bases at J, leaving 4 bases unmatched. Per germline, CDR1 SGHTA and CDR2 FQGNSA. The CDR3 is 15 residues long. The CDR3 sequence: CASSFLAGGGNEQFF. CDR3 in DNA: TGTGCCAGCAGCTTTCTAGCGGGAGGCGGCAATGAGCAGTTCTTC. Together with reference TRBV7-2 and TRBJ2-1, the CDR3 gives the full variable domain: GAGVSQSPSNKVTEKGKDVELRCDPISGHTALYWYRQSLGQGLEFLIYFQGNSAPDKSGLPSDRFSAERTGGSVSTLTIQRTQQEDSAVYLCASSFLAGGGNEQFFGPGTRLTVL.

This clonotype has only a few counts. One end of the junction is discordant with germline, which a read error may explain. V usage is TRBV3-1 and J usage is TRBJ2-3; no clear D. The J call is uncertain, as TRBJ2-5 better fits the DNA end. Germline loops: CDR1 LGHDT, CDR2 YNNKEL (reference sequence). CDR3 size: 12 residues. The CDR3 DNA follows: TGTGTCAGCAGCCTAGGACCAGAGACCCAGTACTTC. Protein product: CVSSLGPETQYF.

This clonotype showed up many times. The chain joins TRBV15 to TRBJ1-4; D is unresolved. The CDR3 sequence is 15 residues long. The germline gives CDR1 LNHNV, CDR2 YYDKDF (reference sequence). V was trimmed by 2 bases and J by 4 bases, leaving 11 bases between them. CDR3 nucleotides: TGTGCCACCAGCAGACCCCTGGCCGGTAATGAAAAACTGTTTTTT. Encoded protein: CATSRPLAGNEKLFF.

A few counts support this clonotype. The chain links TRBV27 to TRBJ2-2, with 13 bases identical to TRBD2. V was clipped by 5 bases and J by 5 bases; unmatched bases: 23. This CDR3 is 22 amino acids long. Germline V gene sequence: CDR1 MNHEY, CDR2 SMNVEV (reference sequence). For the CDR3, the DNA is TGTGCCAGCAGTCCCGGCCTCGGACTAGCGGGAGAGGATTTGAGGGGAACCGGGGAGCTGTTTTTT. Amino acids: CASSPGLGLAGEDLRGTGELFF.